This TCR beta chain was captured in a study of neurological immune-mediated disorders. The study's findings and limits: No CDR3 amino acid sequences were shared by expanded clones across subjects, suggesting private repertoires in all groups. It was HTLV-1-associated myelopathy that showed the most TCR clonal expansion, while multiple sclerosis showed the least, falling below healthy controls.

CDR1 is SGHDN and CDR2 is FVKESK in the germline V gene. V gave up 0 bases and J gave up 2 bases; unmatched junction bases: 10. The length of the CDR3 is 18 residues. This clonotype was detected many times. Its cognate antigen is unknown. The making of cDNA relied on 5'RACE with 10-nucleotide random UMIs. Each CDR3 protein gets one entry after TCRdb re-called the 5' RACE reads with MiXCR. The profile covers more than 35,000 distinct CDR3 sequences, with about 6% appearing a single time and 0.55% to 0.6% taken by the ten largest. The cell input for sorted libraries was about a million, and those cells were CD4+ or CD8+ T cells.

Sequenced material: CD4+ T cells from blood. This clonotype was sampled from a woman in her thirties or forties in good health. The rearrangement links TRBV14 to TRBJ2-5; TRBD2 aligns across 9 bases. The CDR3: CASSQEPLLAGWQETQYF. As DNA, the CDR3 is TGTGCCAGCAGCCAAGAACCTTTGCTAGCGGGATGGCAAGAGACCCAGTACTTC. The whole variable domain, remainder taken from reference TRBV14 and TRBJ2-5, is EAGVTQFPSHSVIEKGQTVTLRCDPISGHDNLYWYRRVMGKEIKFLLHFVKESKQDESGMPNNRFLAERTGGTYSTLKVQPAELEDSGVYFCASSQEPLLAGWQETQYFGPGTRLLVL.